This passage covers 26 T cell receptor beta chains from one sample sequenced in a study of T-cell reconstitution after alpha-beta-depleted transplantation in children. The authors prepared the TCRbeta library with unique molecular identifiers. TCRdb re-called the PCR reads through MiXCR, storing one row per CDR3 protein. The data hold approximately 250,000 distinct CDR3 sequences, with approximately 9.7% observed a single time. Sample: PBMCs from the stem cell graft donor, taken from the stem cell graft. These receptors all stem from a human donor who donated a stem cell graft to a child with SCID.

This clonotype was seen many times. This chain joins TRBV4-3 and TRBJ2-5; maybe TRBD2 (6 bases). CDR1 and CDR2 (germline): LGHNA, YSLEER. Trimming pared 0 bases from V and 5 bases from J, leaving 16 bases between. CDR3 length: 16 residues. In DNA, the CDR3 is TGCGCCAGCAGCCAAGATCTTCCTAGCGCGGGGGAGACCCAGTACTTC. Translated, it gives CASSQDLPSAGETQYF.

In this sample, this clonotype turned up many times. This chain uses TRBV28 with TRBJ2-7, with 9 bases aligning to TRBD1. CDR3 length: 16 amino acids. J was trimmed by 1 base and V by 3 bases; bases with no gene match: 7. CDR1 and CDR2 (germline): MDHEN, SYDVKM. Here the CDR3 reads CASSFGSGQGSYEQYF. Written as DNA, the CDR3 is TGTGCCAGCAGTTTCGGATCAGGACAGGGGTCCTACGAGCAGTACTTC.

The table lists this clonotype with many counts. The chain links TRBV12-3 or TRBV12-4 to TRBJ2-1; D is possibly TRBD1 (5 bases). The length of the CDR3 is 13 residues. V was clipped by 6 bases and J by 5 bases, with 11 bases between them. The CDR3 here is CASSLKGDNEQFF. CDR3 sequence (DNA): TGTGCCAGCAGCTTAAAAGGGGACAATGAGCAGTTCTTC.

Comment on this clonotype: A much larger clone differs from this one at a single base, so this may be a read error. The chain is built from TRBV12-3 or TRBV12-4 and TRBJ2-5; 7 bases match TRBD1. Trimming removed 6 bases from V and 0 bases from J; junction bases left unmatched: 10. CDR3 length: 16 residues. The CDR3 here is CASRQTLGTDQETQYF. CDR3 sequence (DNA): TGTGCCAGCAGACAAACTCTTGGGACAGACCAAGAGACCCAGTACTTC.

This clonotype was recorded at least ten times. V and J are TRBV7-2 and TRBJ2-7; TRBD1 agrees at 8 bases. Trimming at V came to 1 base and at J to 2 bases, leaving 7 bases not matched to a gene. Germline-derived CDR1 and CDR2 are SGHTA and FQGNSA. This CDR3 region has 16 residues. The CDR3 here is CASSLGPGQVTYEQYF. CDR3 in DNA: TGTGCCAGCAGCTTAGGACCGGGACAGGTGACCTACGAGCAGTACTTC.

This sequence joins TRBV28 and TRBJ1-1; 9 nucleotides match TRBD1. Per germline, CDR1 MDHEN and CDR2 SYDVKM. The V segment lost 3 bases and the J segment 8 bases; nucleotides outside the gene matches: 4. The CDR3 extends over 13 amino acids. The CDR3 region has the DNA TGTGCCAGCAGTTTCGGGGACAGGGCAGAAGCTTTCTTT. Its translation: CASSFGDRAEAFF.

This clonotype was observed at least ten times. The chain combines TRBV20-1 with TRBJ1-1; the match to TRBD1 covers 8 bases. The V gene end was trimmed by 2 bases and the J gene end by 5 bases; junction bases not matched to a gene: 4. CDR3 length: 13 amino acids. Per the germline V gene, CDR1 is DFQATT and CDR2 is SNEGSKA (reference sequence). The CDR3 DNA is TGCAGTGCTAGACAGGGGGCGAGGACTGAAGCTTTCTTT. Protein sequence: CSARQGARTEAFF.

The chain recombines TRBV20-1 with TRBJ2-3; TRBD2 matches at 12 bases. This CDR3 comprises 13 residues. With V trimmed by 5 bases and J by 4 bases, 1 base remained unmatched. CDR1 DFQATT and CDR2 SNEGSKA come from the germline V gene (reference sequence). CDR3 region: CSARLAGADTQYF. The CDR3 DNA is TGCAGTGCTCGACTAGCGGGGGCAGATACGCAGTATTTT.

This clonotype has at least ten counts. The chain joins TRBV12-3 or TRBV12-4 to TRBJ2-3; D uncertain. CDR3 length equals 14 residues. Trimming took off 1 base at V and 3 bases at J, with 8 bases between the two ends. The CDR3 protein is CASSLDLQTDTQYF. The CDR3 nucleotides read TGTGCCAGCAGTTTAGATCTCCAAACAGATACGCAGTATTTT.

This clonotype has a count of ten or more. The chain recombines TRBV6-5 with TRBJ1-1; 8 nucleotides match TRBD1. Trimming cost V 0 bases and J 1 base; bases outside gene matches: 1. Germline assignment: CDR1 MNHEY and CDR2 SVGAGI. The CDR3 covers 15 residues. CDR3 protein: CASSYSQGANTEAFF. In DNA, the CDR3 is TGTGCCAGCAGTTACTCGCAGGGGGCGAACACTGAAGCTTTCTTT.

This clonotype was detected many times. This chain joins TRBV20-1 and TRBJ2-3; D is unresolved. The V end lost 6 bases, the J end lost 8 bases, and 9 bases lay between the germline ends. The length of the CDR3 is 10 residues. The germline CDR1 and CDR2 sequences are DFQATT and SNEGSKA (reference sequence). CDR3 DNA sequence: TGCAGTGCCGCTTTAACTACGCAGTATTTT. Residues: CSAALTTQYF.

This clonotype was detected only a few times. The CDR3 is CSARYTGRGYTF. The CDR3 DNA reads TGCAGTGCTAGGTATACAGGGCGCGGCTACACCTTC. The V call is TRBV20-1, the J call TRBJ1-2; D is possibly TRBD1 (6 bases). Germline V gene data show CDR1 as DFQATT and CDR2 as SNEGSKA (reference sequence). V was trimmed by 3 bases and J by 8 bases, leaving 13 bases between them. The CDR3 consists of 12 residues.

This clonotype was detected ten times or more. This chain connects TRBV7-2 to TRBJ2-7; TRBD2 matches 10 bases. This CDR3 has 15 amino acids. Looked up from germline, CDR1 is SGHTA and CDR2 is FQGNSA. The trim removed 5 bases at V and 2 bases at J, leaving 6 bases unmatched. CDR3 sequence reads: CASSVTSGAPYEQYF. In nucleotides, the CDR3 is TGTGCCAGCAGCGTTACTAGCGGGGCGCCCTACGAGCAGTACTTC.

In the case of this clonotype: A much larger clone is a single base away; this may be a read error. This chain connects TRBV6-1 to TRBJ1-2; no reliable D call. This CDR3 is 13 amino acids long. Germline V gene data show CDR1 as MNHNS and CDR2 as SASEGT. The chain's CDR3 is CASSGSGDYGDTF. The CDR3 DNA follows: TGTGCCAGCAGTGGCAGCGGCGACTATGGCGACACCTTC.

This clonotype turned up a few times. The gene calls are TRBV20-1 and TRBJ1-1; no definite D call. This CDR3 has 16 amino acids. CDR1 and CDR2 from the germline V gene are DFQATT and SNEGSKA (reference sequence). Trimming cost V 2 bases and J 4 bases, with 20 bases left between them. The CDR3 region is CSARSPGDSRVTEAFF. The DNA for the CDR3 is TGCAGTGCTAGATCTCCAGGAGATTCGAGAGTCACTGAAGCTTTCTTT.

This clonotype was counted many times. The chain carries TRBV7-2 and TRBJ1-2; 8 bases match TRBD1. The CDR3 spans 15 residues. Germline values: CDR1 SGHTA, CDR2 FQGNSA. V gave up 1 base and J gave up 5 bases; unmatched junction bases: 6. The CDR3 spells CASSLGGQGRYGYTF. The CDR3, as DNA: TGTGCCAGCAGCTTAGGCGGACAGGGCCGTTATGGCTACACCTTC.

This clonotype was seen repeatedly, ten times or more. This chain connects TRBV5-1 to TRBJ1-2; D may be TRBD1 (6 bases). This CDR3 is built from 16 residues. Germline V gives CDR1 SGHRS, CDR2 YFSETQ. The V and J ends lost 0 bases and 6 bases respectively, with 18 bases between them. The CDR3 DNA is TGCGCCAGCAGCTTGGCCTTTGAGGGGGTCGAGAATGGCTACACCTTC. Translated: CASSLAFEGVENGYTF.

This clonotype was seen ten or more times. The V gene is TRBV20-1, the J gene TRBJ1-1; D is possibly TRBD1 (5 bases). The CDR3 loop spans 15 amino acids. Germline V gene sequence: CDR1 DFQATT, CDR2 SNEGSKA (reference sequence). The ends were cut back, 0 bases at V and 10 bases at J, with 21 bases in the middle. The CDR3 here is CSARDQPGTGEGAFF. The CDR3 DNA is TGCAGTGCTAGAGATCAGCCGGGGACCGGAGAAGGAGCTTTCTTT.

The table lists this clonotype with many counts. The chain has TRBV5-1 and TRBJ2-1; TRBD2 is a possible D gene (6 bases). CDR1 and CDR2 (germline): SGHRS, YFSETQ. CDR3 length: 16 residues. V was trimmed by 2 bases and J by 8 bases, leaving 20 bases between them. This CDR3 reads CASSLRPGLQGDEQFF. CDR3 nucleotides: TGCGCCAGCAGCTTACGACCGGGACTCCAAGGGGATGAGCAGTTCTTC.

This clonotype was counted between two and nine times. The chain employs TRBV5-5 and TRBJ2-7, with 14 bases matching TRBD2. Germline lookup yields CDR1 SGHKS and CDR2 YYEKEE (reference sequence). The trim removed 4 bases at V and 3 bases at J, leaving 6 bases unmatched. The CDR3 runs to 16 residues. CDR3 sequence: CASSTGLAGAFYEQYF. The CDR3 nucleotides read TGTGCCAGCAGCACGGGACTAGCGGGGGCCTTCTACGAGCAGTACTTC. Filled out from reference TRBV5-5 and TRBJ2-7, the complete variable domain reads DAGVTQSPTHLIKTRGQQVTLRCSPISGHKSVSWYQQVLGQGPQFIFQYYEKEERGRGNFPDRFSARQFPNYSSELNVNALLLGDSALYLCASSTGLAGAFYEQYFGPGTRLTVT.

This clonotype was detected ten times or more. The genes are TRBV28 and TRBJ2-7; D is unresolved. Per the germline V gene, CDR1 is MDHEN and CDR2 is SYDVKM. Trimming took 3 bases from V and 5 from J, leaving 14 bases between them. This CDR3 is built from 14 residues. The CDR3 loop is CASSFVVRVHEQYF. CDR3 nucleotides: TGTGCCAGCAGTTTCGTCGTTAGGGTTCACGAGCAGTACTTC.

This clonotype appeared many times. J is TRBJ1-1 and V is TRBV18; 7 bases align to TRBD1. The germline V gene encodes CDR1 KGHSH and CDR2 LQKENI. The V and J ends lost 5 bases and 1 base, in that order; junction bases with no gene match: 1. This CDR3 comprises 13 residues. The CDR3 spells CASSGQANTEAFF. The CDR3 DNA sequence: TGTGCCAGCTCAGGACAGGCGAACACTGAAGCTTTCTTT. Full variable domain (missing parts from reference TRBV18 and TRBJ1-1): NAGVMQNPRHLVRRRGQEARLRCSPMKGHSHVYWYRQLPEEGLKFMVYLQKENIIDESGMPKERFSAEFPKEGPSILRIQQVVRGDSAAYFCASSGQANTEAFFGQGTRLTVV.

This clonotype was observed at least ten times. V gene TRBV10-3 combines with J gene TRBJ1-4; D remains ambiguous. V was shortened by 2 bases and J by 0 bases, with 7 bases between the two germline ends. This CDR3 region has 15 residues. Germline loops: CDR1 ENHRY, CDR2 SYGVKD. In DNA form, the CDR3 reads TGTGCCATCAGTGAGCAGGCTGCAACTAATGAAAAACTGTTTTTT. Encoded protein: CAISEQAATNEKLFF.

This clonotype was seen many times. CDR3 coding DNA: TGTGCCAGCAGCCAGGACCAAGGGAATGCACTGGGGTGGGGTGGCTACACCTTC. Protein sequence: CASSQDQGNALGWGGYTF. The V call is TRBV4-2, the J call TRBJ1-2; D remains unclear. CDR1 and CDR2 (germline): LGHNA, YNFKEQ. The CDR3 spans 18 residues. Between the trimmed V and J ends, which lost 3 bases and 7 bases, there was a span of 27 bases.

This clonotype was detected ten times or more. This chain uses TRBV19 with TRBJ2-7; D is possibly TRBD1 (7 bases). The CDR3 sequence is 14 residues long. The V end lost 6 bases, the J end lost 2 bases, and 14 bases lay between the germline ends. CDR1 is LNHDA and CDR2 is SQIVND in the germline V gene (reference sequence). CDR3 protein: CASRRSGGPYEQYF. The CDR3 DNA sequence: TGTGCCAGTAGGAGGTCAGGGGGGCCCTACGAGCAGTACTTC.

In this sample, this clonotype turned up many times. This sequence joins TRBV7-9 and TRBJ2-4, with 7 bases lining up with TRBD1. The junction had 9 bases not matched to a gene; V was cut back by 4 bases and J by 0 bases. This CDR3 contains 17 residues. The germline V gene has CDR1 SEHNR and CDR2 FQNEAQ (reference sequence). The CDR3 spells CASSWETGMGAKNIQYF. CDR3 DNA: TGTGCCAGCAGCTGGGAGACAGGGATGGGAGCCAAAAACATTCAGTACTTC.